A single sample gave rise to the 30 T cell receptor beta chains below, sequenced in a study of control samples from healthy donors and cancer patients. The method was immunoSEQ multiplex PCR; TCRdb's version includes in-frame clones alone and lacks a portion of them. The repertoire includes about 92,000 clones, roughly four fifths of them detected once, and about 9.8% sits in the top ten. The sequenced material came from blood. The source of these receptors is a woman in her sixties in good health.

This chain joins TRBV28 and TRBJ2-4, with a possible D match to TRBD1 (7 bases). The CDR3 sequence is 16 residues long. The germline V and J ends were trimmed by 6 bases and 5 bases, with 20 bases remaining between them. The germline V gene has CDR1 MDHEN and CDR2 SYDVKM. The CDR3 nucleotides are TGTGCCAGCAGCCTGATCGGAGGGGGCTCGGAAAACATTCAGTACTTC. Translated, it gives CASSLIGGGSENIQYF.

The CDR3, as DNA: TGTGCCAGCACCCAAGGGAACGTTAACTCCTACGAGCAGTACTTC. As protein: CASTQGNVNSYEQYF. The chain recombines TRBV5-4 with TRBJ2-7, with D hard to call. Germline-derived CDR1 and CDR2 are SGHNT and YYREEE (reference sequence). V shed 6 bases and J shed 0 bases, with 16 bases lying between them. The CDR3 is 15 residues long.

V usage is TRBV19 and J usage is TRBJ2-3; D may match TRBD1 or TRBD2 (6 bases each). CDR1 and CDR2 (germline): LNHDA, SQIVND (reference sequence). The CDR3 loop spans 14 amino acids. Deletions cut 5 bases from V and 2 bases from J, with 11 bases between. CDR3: CASSLGGITDTQYF. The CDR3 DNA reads TGTGCCAGTAGTTTAGGGGGGATCACAGATACGCAGTATTTT. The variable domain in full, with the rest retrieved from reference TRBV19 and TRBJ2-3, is DGGITQSPKYLFRKEGQNVTLSCEQNLNHDAMYWYRQDPGQGLRLIYYSQIVNDFQKGDIAEGYSVSREKKESFPLTVTSAQKNPTAFYLCASSLGGITDTQYFGPGTRLTVL.

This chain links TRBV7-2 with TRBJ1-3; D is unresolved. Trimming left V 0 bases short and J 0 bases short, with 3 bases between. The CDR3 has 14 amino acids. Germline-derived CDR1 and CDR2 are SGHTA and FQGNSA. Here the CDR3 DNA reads TGTGCCAGCAGCTTAGCCATCTCTGGAAACACCATATATTTT. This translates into CASSLAISGNTIYF.

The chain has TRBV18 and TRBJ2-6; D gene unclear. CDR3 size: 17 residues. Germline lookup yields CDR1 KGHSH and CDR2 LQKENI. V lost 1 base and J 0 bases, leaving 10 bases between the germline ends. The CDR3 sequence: CASSPQIAYSGANVLTF. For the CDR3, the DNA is TGTGCCAGCTCACCACAAATAGCTTACTCTGGGGCCAACGTCCTGACTTTC.

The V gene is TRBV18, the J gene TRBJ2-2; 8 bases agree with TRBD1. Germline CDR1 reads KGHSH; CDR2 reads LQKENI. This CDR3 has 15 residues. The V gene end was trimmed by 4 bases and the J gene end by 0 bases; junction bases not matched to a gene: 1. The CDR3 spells CASSLGQANTGELFF. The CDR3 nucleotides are TGTGCCAGCTCACTGGGACAGGCGAACACCGGGGAGCTGTTTTTT.

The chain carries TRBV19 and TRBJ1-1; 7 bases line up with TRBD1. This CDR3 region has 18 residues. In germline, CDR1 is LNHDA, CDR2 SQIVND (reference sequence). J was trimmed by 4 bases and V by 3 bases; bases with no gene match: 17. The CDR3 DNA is TGTGCCAGTAGTATCGGCCAAAAAGCAGGGGGTTTGGCCACTGAAGCTTTCTTT. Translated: CASSIGQKAGGLATEAFF.

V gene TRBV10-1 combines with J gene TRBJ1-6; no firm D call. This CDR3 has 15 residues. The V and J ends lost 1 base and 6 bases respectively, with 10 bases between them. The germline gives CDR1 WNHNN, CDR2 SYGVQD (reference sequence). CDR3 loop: CASSEFASGNSPLHF. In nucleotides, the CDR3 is TGCGCCAGCAGTGAGTTTGCATCCGGTAATTCACCCCTCCACTTT.

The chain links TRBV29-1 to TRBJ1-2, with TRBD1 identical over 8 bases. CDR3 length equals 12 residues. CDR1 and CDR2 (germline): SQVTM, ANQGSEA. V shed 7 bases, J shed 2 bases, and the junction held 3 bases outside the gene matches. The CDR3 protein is CSARQGNYGYTF. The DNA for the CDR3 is TGCAGCGCCCGACAGGGGAACTATGGCTACACCTTC.

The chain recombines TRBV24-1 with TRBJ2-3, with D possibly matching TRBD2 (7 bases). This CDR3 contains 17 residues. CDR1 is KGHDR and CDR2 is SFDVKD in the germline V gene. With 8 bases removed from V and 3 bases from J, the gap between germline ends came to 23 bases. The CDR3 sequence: CATNKGGAGERTDTQYF. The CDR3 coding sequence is TGTGCCACCAATAAAGGGGGGGCAGGGGAGCGTACAGATACGCAGTATTTT.

The CDR3 sequence is CAIHTGSYYTF. CDR3 nucleotides: TGTGCCATTCACACAGGGAGCTACTACACCTTC. This rearrangement joins TRBV28 to TRBJ1-2; the D gene is possibly TRBD1 (6 bases). The V end was cut by 10 bases, the J end by 10 bases, with 16 bases between. The CDR3 is made up of 11 amino acids. Germline CDR1 MDHEN, CDR2 SYDVKM.

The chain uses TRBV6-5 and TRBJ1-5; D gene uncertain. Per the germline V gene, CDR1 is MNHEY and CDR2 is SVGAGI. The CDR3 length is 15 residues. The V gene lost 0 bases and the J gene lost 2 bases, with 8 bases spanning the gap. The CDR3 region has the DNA TGTGCCAGCAGTTACTCGTTCAGAGGCAATCAGCCCCAGCATTTT. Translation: CASSYSFRGNQPQHF.

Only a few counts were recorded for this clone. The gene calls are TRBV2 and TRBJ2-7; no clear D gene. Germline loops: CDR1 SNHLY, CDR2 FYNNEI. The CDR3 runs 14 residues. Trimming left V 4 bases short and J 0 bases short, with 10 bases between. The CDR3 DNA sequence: TGTGCCAGCAGTGGTGACACCAACTCCTACGAGCAGTACTTC. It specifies CASSGDTNSYEQYF.

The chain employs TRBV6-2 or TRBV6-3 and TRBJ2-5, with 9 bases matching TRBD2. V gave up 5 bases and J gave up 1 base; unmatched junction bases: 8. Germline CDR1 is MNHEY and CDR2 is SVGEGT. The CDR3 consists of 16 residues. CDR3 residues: CASSVLSGGFQETQYF. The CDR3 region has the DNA TGTGCCAGCAGTGTTTTAAGCGGGGGGTTCCAAGAGACCCAGTACTTC.

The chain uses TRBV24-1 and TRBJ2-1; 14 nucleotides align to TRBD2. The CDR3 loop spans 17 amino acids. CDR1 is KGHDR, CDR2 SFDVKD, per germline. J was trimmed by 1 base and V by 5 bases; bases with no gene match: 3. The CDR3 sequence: CATSGGTSGSSYNEQFF. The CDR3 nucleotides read TGTGCCACCAGTGGTGGGACTAGCGGGAGTTCCTACAATGAGCAGTTCTTC.

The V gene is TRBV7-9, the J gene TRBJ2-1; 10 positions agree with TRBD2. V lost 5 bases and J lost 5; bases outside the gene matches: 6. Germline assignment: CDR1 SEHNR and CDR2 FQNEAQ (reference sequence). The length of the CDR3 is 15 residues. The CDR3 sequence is CASSQGLAGDNEQFF. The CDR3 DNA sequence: TGTGCCAGCAGCCAAGGGCTAGCGGGAGACAATGAGCAGTTCTTC.

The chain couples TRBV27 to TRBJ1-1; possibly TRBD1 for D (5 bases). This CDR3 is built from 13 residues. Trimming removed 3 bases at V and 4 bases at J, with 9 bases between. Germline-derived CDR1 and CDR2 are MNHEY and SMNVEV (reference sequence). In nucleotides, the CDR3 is TGTGCCAGCAGTTTTTCCGGGGGCACTGAAGCTTTCTTT. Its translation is CASSFSGGTEAFF.

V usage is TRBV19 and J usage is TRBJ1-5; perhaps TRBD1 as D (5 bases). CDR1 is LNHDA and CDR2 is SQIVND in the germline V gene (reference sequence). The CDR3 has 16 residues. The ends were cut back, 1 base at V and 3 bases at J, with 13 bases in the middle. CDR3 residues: CASSIGSRGTNQPQHF. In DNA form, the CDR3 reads TGTGCCAGTAGTATAGGGTCCCGGGGGACCAATCAGCCCCAGCATTTT.

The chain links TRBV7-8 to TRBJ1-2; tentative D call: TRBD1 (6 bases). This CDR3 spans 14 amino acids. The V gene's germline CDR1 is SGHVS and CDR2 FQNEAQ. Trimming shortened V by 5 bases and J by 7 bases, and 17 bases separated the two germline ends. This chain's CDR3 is CASSRGGYGIGYTF. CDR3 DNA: TGTGCCAGCAGCCGAGGGGGGTACGGAATTGGCTACACCTTC.

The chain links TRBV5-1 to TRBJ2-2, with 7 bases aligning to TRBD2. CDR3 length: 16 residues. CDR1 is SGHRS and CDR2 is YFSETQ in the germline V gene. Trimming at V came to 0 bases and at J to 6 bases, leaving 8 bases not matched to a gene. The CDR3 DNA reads TGCGCCAGCAGCTTGGCCGGCGGGAGTGGGGCCGGGGAGCTGTTTTTT. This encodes CASSLAGGSGAGELFF.

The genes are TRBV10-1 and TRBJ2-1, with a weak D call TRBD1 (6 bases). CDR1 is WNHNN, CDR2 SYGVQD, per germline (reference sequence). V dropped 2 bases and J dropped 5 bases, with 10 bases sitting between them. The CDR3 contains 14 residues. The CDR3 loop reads CASSEIRDNNEQFF. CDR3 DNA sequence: TGCGCCAGCAGTGAGATACGGGACAACAATGAGCAGTTCTTC.

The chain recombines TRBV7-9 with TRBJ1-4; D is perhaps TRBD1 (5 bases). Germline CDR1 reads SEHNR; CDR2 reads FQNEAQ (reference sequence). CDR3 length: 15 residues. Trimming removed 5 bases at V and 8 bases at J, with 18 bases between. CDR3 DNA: TGTGCCAGCAGCCCCCGCGGGGGGAGGGAAGAAAAACTGTTTTTT. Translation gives CASSPRGGREEKLFF.

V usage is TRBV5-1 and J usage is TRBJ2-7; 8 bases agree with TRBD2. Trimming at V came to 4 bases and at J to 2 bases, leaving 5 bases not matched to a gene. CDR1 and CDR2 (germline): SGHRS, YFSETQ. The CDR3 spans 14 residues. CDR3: CASSKGLAPYEQYF. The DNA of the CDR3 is TGCGCCAGCAGCAAAGGACTAGCCCCCTACGAGCAGTACTTC.

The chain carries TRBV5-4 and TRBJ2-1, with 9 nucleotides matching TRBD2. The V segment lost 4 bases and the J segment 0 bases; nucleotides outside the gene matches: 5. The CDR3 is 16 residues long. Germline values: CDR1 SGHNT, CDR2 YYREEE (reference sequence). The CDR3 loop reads CASSPRLAVSYNEQFF. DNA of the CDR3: TGTGCCAGCAGCCCGAGACTAGCGGTCTCCTACAATGAGCAGTTCTTC.

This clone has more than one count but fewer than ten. CDR3 coding DNA: TGTGCCAGCAGTACTGGGCACTATAGCAATCAGCCCCAGCATTTT. Protein: CASSTGHYSNQPQHF. V gene TRBV6-5 combines with J gene TRBJ1-5, with D uncertain. V was cut by 5 bases and J by 0 bases, with 11 bases left in between. Germline CDR1 reads MNHEY; CDR2 reads SVGAGI. This CDR3 is built from 15 residues.

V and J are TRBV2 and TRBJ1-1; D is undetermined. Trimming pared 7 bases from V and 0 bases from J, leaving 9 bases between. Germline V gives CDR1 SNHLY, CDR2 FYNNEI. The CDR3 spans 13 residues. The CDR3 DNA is TGTGCCAGCACCACGACGGTGAACACTGAAGCTTTCTTT. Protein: CASTTTVNTEAFF.

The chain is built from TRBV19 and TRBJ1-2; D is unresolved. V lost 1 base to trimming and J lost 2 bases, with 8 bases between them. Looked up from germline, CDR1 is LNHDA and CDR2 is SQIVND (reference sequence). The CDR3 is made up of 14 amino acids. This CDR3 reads CASSIVAANYGYTF. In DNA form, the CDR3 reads TGTGCCAGTAGTATAGTGGCCGCAAACTATGGCTACACCTTC.

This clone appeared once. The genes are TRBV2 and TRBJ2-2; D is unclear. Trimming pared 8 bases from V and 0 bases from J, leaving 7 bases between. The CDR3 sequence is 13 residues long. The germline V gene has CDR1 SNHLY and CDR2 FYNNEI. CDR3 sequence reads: CASLISNTGELFF. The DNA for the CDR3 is TGTGCCAGCTTAATTTCGAACACCGGGGAGCTGTTTTTT.

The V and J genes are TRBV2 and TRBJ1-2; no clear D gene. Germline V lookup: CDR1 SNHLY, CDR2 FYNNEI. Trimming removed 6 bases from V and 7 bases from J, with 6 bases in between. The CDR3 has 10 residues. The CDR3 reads CASRGGGYTF. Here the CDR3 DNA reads TGTGCCAGCAGGGGCGGTGGCTACACCTTC.

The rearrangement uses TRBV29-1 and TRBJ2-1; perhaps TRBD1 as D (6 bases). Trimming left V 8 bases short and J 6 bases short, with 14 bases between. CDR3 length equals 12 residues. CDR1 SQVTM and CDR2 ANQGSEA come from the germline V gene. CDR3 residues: CSFIQGSNEQFF. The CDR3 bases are TGCAGCTTTATACAGGGTAGCAATGAGCAGTTCTTC.